The 15 T cell receptor beta chains in this list originate from one sample, sequenced in a study of T cells after yellow fever vaccination. TCRdb used MiXCR to reprocess the 5' RACE reads, holding one entry per CDR3 protein. The table lists roughly 30,000 distinct CDR3 sequences, approximately 6% of them singletons, with 25% in the top ten. The sample consisted of PBMCs, either bulk or a sorted T-cell subset (CD4+, CD8+, memory, or dextramer-sorted; not recorded which), taken on the day of the yellow fever booster vaccination. The source is a man aged 25 to 45 who received the YFV17D yellow fever vaccine.

The rearrangement joins TRBV20-1 to TRBJ2-2, with TRBD2 matching over 7 bases. With V trimmed by 5 bases and J by 6 bases, 9 bases remained unmatched. Germline CDR1 reads DFQATT; CDR2 reads SNEGSKA (reference sequence). This CDR3 is built from 14 residues. CDR3 protein: CSAPWGGEAGELFF. CDR3 coding DNA: TGCAGTGCTCCTTGGGGGGGGGAGGCCGGGGAGCTGTTTTTT.

This clonotype occurred many times. CDR3 DNA sequence: TGTGCCAGCAGTTCCCGTTTCGGCGGCTCCTACAATGAGCAGTTCTTC. This sequence encodes CASSSRFGGSYNEQFF. V usage is TRBV28 and J usage is TRBJ2-1; D remains ambiguous. Trimming removed 4 bases from V and 0 bases from J, with 13 bases in between. CDR1 and CDR2 (germline): MDHEN, SYDVKM. The CDR3 totals 16 residues.

This clonotype has a single count. A single base separates this from a much larger clone, so it may be a read error. The V and J genes are TRBV7-6 and TRBJ2-2, with D unclear. The CDR3 sequence is 15 residues long. Trimming pared 4 bases from V and 1 base from J, leaving 10 bases between. Germline CDR1 reads SGHVS; CDR2 reads FNYEAQ. The CDR3 coding sequence is TGTGCCAGCAGCTCCCGACTGGTGAACACCGGGGAGCTGTTTTTT. Its translation is CASSSRLVNTGELFF.

V is TRBV6-2 or TRBV6-3 and J is TRBJ1-2; weak D call: TRBD1 (6 bases). Per the germline V gene, CDR1 is MNHEY and CDR2 is SVGEGT. This CDR3 has 13 amino acids. The V end was cut by 6 bases, the J end by 4 bases, with 12 bases between. In DNA form, the CDR3 reads TGTGCCAGCAGCTCTGGACAGCGCTATGGCTACACCTTC. Protein sequence: CASSSGQRYGYTF.

This clonotype has more than one count but fewer than ten. One end of the junction fails to match germline, which may point to a read error. The rearrangement uses TRBV20-1 and TRBJ2-3, with 13 bases lining up with TRBD2. The CDR3 extends over 17 amino acids. Per germline, CDR1 DFQATT and CDR2 SNEGSKA (reference sequence). CDR3 nucleotides: TGCTGTGCTAGACGAATGGGACTAGCGGGGCACACAGATACGCAGTATTTT. Protein: CCARRMGLAGHTDTQYF.

This clonotype was detected many times. The V and J genes are TRBV14 and TRBJ1-1, with TRBD1 identical over 7 bases. This CDR3 is built from 12 residues. Per germline, CDR1 SGHDN and CDR2 FVKESK. The V segment lost 4 bases and the J segment 12 bases; nucleotides outside the gene matches: 8. The CDR3 loop reads CASSLQGLKTFF. The CDR3 nucleotides read TGTGCCAGCAGCCTACAGGGGTTGAAAACTTTCTTT.

Ten or more counts support this clonotype. This rearrangement joins TRBV12-3 or TRBV12-4 to TRBJ2-7, with 9 bases aligning to TRBD1. V dropped 4 bases and J dropped 6; count of bases not matched to a gene: 4. The CDR3 is 13 amino acids. CDR3 sequence: CASSSQGAGEQYF. DNA for the CDR3: TGTGCCAGCAGTTCACAGGGGGCAGGCGAGCAGTACTTC.

In its sample, this clonotype was seen a few times. The rearrangement links TRBV11-2 to TRBJ2-7; D possibly corresponds to TRBD1 (6 bases). V was shortened by 3 bases and J by 3 bases, with 15 bases between the two germline ends. The CDR3 loop spans 15 amino acids. Germline lookup yields CDR1 SGHAT and CDR2 FQNNGV. The CDR3 DNA reads TGTGCCAGCAGCTTTTGGCAGGGGTCGGACTACGAGCAGTACTTC. As protein: CASSFWQGSDYEQYF.

This clonotype was counted many times. This chain connects TRBV20-1 to TRBJ1-1; D is unclear. The V gene lost 6 bases and the J gene lost 4 bases, with 9 bases spanning the gap. Germline CDR1 is DFQATT and CDR2 is SNEGSKA (reference sequence). The CDR3 has 11 amino acids. CDR3 in DNA: TGCAGTGCCTCGGACGTCACTGAAGCTTTCTTT. It codes for CSASDVTEAFF.

This clonotype appeared a few times. The chain recombines TRBV6-5 with TRBJ1-6, with D unclear. The CDR3 loop spans 12 amino acids. Germline V CDR1 and CDR2: MNHEY, SVGAGI. V was cut by 2 bases and J by 8 bases, with 4 bases left in between. The CDR3: CASSYRDSPLHF. CDR3 coding DNA: TGTGCCAGCAGTTACAGGGATTCACCCCTCCACTTT.

This clonotype was counted many times. The chain uses TRBV30 and TRBJ2-7; D gene unclear. The CDR3 totals 13 residues. Germline lookup yields CDR1 GTSNPN and CDR2 SVGIG (reference sequence). V lost 3 bases and J 4 bases, leaving 13 bases between the germline ends. CDR3 nucleotide sequence: TGTGCCTGGAGCCCCCCGGGCGAATACGAGCAGTACTTC. This gives the protein CAWSPPGEYEQYF.

This clonotype was recorded many times. V usage is TRBV6-2 or TRBV6-3 and J usage is TRBJ1-5; 9 bases are shared with TRBD1. CDR3 length equals 15 residues. With 6 bases clipped from V and 5 bases from J, the junction kept 8 bases outside the gene matches. Germline V gene sequence: CDR1 MNHEY, CDR2 SVGEGT. This CDR3 reads CASRSRDRAYQPQHF. The CDR3 nucleotides read TGTGCCAGCAGATCCCGGGACAGGGCGTATCAGCCCCAGCATTTT.

There are many counts of this clonotype. The chain combines TRBV19 with TRBJ1-5, with a weak D call TRBD1 (5 bases). There are 17 residues in the CDR3. Germline values: CDR1 LNHDA, CDR2 SQIVND (reference sequence). The ends were cut back, 7 bases at V and 4 bases at J, with 23 bases in the middle. The CDR3: CASTPRSSGAVNQPQHF. CDR3 bases: TGTGCCAGTACCCCCCGAAGTTCTGGGGCGGTAAATCAGCCCCAGCATTTT.

This clonotype was seen at least ten times. This chain links TRBV12-3 or TRBV12-4 with TRBJ2-5, with 7 bases aligning to TRBD2. Losses at the gene ends were 6 bases for V and 0 bases for J; bases not matched to a gene: 4. The CDR3 runs to 14 residues. In DNA form, the CDR3 reads TGTGCCAGCAGGGAGGGACTACACCAAGAGACCCAGTACTTC. Translation: CASREGLHQETQYF.

This clonotype has a count of ten or more. V is TRBV12-3 or TRBV12-4 and J is TRBJ1-5; D unclear. The CDR3 is made up of 13 amino acids. The V and J ends lost 6 bases and 6 bases respectively, with 12 bases between them. The CDR3 loop reads CASRLAAGQPQHF. CDR3 coding DNA: TGTGCCAGCAGACTGGCGGCGGGTCAGCCCCAGCATTTT.